This T cell receptor (beta chain) was profiled in a study of identical twins. Study-wide points: The abundant beta clonotypes from cord blood had fewer insertions, and memory repertoires had none of this.

Via MiXCR, TCRdb re-called the 5' RACE reads, giving one row per CDR3 protein. The profile shows around 650,000 distinct CDR3 sequences, 7.1% of them singletons. This clonotype appeared a few times. Antigen unknown. The CDR3 runs to 12 residues. Germline V gene sequence: CDR1 MDHEN, CDR2 SYDVKM. V was trimmed by 7 bases and J by 3 bases, leaving 8 bases between them. These data were also filed under a second study, of yellow fever vaccine responses in identical twins.

Sequenced: PBMCs. This sequence originates from a woman under 30 in good health. This chain links TRBV28 with TRBJ2-3; D remains ambiguous. CDR3 residues: CASKESTDTQYF. CDR3 sequence (DNA): TGTGCCAGCAAGGAGTCGACAGATACGCAGTATTTT.